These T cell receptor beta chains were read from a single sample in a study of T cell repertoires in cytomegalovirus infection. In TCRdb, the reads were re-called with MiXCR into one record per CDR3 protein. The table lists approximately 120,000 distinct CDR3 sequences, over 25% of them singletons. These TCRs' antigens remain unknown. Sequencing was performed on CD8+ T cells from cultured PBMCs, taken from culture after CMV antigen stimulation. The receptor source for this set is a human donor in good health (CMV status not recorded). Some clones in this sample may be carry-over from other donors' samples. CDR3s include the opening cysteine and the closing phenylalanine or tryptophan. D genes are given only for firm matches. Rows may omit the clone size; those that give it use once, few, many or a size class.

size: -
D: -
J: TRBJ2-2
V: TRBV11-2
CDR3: CASSLWTQGGTGELFF
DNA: TGTGCCAGCAGCTTATGGACCCAGGGAGGAACCGGGGAGCTGTTTTTT

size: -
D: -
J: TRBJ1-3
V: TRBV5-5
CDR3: CASSLRGGAFSGNTIYF
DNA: TGTGCCAGCAGCTTGAGGGGGGGCGCATTCTCTGGAAACACCATATATTTT

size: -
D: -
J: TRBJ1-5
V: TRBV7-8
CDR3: CASSGRVGTEKAQHF
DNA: TGTGCCAGCAGCGGTCGGGTTGGGACCGAGAAAGCCCAGCATTTT

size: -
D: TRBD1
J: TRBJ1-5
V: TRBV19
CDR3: CARDRGNQPQHF
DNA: TGTGCCAGGGACAGGGGCAATCAGCCCCAGCATTTT

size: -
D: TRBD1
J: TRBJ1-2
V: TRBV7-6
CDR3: CASIKQGANKDGYTF
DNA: TGTGCCAGCATTAAACAGGGGGCGAATAAGGATGGCTACACCTTC

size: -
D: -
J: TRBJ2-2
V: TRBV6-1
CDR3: CASRERTGYTGELFF
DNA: TGTGCCAGCAGAGAGAGAACAGGCTACACCGGGGAGCTGTTTTTT

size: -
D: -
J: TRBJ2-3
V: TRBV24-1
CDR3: CATSDSADTQYF
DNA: TGTGCCACCAGTGATTCTGCAGATACGCAGTATTTT

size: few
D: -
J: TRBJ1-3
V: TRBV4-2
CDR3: CASSQADRGFSGNTIYF
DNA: TGTGCCAGCAGCCAGGCGGACAGAGGATTCTCTGGAAACACCATATATTTT

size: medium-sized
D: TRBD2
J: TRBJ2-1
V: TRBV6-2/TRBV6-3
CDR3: CASSPAGTRIDEQFF
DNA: TGTGCCAGCAGTCCGGCTGGGACTAGGATAGATGAGCAGTTCTTC

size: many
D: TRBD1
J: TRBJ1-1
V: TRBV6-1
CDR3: CASRQGENTEAFF
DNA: TGTGCCAGTAGACAGGGCGAGAACACTGAAGCTTTCTTT

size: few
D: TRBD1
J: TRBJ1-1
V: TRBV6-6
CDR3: CASRTDRVISTMNTEAFF
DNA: TGTGCCAGCAGGACGGACAGGGTCATATCTACCATGAACACTGAAGCTTTCTTT

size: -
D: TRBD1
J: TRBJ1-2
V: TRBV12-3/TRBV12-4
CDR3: CASSPWDRDVDGYTF
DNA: TGTGCCAGCAGTCCATGGGACAGGGATGTGGATGGCTACACCTTC

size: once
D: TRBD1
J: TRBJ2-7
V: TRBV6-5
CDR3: CASSYSKWDRGFAEQYF
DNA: TGTGCCAGCAGTTACTCTAAGTGGGACAGGGGGTTTGCCGAGCAGTACTTC

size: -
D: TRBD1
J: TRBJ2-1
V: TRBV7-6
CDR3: CASSLDRGILNEQFF
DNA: TGTGCCAGCAGCTTGGACAGGGGGATTTTGAATGAGCAGTTCTTC

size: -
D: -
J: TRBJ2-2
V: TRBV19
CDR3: CASSAGTQRVWTGELFF
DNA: TGTGCCAGTAGTGCCGGGACACAGAGAGTGTGGACCGGGGAGCTGTTTTTT

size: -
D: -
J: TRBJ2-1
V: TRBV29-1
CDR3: CSVEGGGNEQFF
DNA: TGCAGCGTTGAGGGGGGTGGCAATGAGCAGTTCTTC

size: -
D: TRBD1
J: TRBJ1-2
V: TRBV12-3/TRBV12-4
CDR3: CASSYGTGGYVYGYTF
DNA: TGTGCCAGCAGTTACGGGACAGGGGGCTATGTCTATGGCTACACCTTC

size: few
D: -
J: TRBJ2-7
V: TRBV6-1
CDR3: CASSEQGSTYEQYF
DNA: TGTGCCAGCAGTGAACAGGGTTCTACCTACGAGCAGTACTTC

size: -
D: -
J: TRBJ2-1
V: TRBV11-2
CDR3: CASSFRGDLYNEQFF
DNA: TGTGCCAGCAGCTTTCGAGGGGACCTCTACAATGAGCAGTTCTTC

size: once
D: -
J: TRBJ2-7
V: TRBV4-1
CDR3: CASSPTQGDEQYF
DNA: TGCGCCAGCAGCCCAACACAGGGCGACGAGCAGTACTTC

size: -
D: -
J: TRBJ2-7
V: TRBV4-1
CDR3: CASSQDAGSPYYEQYF
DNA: TGCGCCAGCAGCCAAGATGCCGGGAGTCCTTACTACGAGCAGTACTTC

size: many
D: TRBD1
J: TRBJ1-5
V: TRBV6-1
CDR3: CASSEETGGYQPQHF
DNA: TGTGCCAGCAGTGAAGAGACAGGGGGCTACCAGCCCCAGCATTTT

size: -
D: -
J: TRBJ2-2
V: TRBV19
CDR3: CASRSTLEGRTTEVTGELFF
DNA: TGTGCCAGTCGCTCAACCCTCGAAGGACGGACCACCGAAGTCACCGGGGAGCTGTTTTTT

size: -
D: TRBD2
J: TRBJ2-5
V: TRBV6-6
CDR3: CASTEGGTSGGQETQYF
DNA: TGTGCCAGCACCGAAGGAGGGACTAGCGGGGGCCAAGAGACCCAGTACTTC

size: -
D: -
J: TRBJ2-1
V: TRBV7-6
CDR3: CASSLLTGNEQFF
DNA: TGTGCCAGCAGCTTACTCACAGGGAATGAGCAGTTCTTC

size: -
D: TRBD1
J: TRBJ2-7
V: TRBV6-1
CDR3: CATNSGDRYEQYF
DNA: TGTGCCACCAACTCCGGGGACAGATACGAGCAGTACTTC

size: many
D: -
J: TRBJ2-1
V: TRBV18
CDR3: CASSPPEGVILGSEQFF
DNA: TGTGCCAGCTCACCACCGGAGGGGGTGATTCTGGGGTCTGAGCAGTTCTTC

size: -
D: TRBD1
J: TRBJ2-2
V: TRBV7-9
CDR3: CASSRTGLNTGELFF
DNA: TGTGCCAGCAGCCGGACAGGATTAAACACCGGGGAGCTGTTTTTT

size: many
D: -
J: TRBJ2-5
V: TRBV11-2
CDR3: CASSLGLGETQYF
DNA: TGTGCCAGCAGCCTGGGACTTGGAGAGACCCAGTACTTC

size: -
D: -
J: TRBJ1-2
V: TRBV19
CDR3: CASSGQYNYGYTF
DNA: TGTGCCAGTAGCGGACAGTATAACTATGGCTACACCTTC

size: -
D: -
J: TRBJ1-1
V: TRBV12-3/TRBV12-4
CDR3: CASSLAYRAREAFF
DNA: TGTGCCAGCAGTTTAGCGTACAGGGCCAGAGAAGCTTTCTTT

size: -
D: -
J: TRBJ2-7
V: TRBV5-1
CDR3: CASSDSIRYEQYF
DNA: TGCGCCAGCAGCGACAGTATTCGCTACGAGCAGTACTTC

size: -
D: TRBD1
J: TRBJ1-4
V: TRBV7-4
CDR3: CASSLGGGQPNEKLFF
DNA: TGTGCCAGCAGCTTAGGAGGGGGACAGCCTAATGAAAAACTGTTTTTT

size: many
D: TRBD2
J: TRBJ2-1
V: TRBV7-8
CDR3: CASSLVGGAGNEQFF
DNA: TGTGCCAGCAGCTTAGTCGGGGGGGCAGGCAATGAGCAGTTCTTC